Listed here are 24 T cell receptor beta chains from one sample, sequenced in a study of cytomegalovirus exposure and HLA in healthy donors (dated by TCRdb to about 2017). Receptor amplification or capture employed the immunoSEQ multiplex PCR assay. The multiplex PCR relied on a mix of 60 forward primers for TCR Vbeta segments and 13 reverse primers for TCR Jbeta segments. Here the immuneACCESS table is served through TCRdb, limited to in-frame sequences with V and J called. Missing clones are a known gap in these copies; in checked studies unresolved V genes cover under half, and the rest lacks a known reason. The sample table shows some 150,000 clones, and roughly four fifths are seen once. The ten largest make up around 6.2% of the sample. Input material: PBMCs. These receptors were obtained from a man under 40 in good health and CMV-seropositive.

The genes are TRBV28 and TRBJ1-4, with 7 bases fitting TRBD1. Germline CDR1 and CDR2: MDHEN and SYDVKM. CDR3 size: 12 residues. Losses at the gene ends were 5 bases for V and 13 bases for J; bases not matched to a gene: 7. The CDR3 spells CASSKSHRGLFF. The CDR3 DNA follows: TGTGCCAGCAGTAAATCCCACAGGGGACTGTTTTTT.

The chain couples TRBV19 to TRBJ1-6; TRBD1 might be the D (5 bases). Trimming took 6 bases from V and 16 from J, leaving 16 bases between them. Germline V gene sequence: CDR1 LNHDA, CDR2 SQIVND (reference sequence). The CDR3 totals 12 residues. CDR3: CASSPGGTILHF. In DNA form, the CDR3 reads TGTGCCAGTAGCCCCGGAGGGACTATTCTCCACTTT.

The chain couples TRBV4-1 to TRBJ2-7, with a possible D match to TRBD1 (6 bases). This CDR3 is 12 amino acids long. Germline V gene data show CDR1 as MGHRA and CDR2 as YSYEKL. V lost 4 bases and J lost 4, with 8 bases in between. The CDR3 here is CASSPRGYEQYF. CDR3 DNA sequence: TGCGCCAGCAGCCCCAGGGGTTACGAGCAGTACTTC.

The chain combines TRBV29-1 with TRBJ2-1; no firm D call. The CDR3 is made up of 13 amino acids. Germline values: CDR1 SQVTM, CDR2 ANQGSEA. Trimming removed 4 bases from V and 0 bases from J, with 7 bases in between. This chain's CDR3 is CSVVSSSYNEQFF. DNA for the CDR3: TGCAGCGTTGTATCGAGCTCCTACAATGAGCAGTTCTTC.

The chain combines TRBV27 with TRBJ1-4, with D uncertain. Trimming stripped 6 bases from V and 3 bases from J, with 14 bases between. The germline V gene encodes CDR1 MNHEY and CDR2 SMNVEV (reference sequence). This CDR3 contains 15 residues. CDR3 protein: CASRPYTRANEKLFF. Here the CDR3 DNA reads TGTGCCAGCAGGCCTTATACTCGGGCTAATGAAAAACTGTTTTTT.

The chain has TRBV6-5 and TRBJ2-7, with 7 bases that match TRBD2. Germline lookup yields CDR1 MNHEY and CDR2 SVGAGI. J was trimmed by 2 bases and V by 7 bases; bases with no gene match: 11. This CDR3 has 15 residues. CDR3 loop: CASKGGESGAYEQYF. For the CDR3, the DNA is TGTGCCAGCAAGGGAGGGGAGAGCGGCGCCTACGAGCAGTACTTC.

The V gene is TRBV2, the J gene TRBJ1-1; D is perhaps TRBD1 (5 bases). CDR1 and CDR2 (germline): SNHLY, FYNNEI. The ends were cut back, 4 bases at V and 11 bases at J, with 11 bases in the middle. The CDR3 length is 11 residues. The CDR3 nucleotides are TGTGCCAGCAGTGTAGTCAGGGTCGCTTTCTTT. Translated, it gives CASSVVRVAFF.

The rearrangement uses TRBV2 and TRBJ2-2; possibly TRBD2 for D (6 bases). V was trimmed by 8 bases and J by 2 bases, leaving 9 bases between them. The CDR3 loop spans 13 amino acids. Germline CDR1 SNHLY, CDR2 FYNNEI. CDR3 sequence: CASLSGNTGELFF. The DNA for the CDR3 is TGTGCCAGCCTTAGCGGCAACACCGGGGAGCTGTTTTTT. Based on the CDR3 plus reference TRBV2 and TRBJ2-2, the full variable domain is EPEVTQTPSHQVTQMGQEVILRCVPISNHLYFYWYRQILGQKVEFLVSFYNNEISEKSEIFDDQFSVERPDGSNFTLKIRSTKLEDSAMYFCASLSGNTGELFFGEGSRLTVL.

This chain links TRBV5-6 with TRBJ1-6; D possibly corresponds to TRBD1 (5 bases). Trimming left V 4 bases short and J 7 bases short, with 12 bases between. The germline CDR1 and CDR2 sequences are SGHDT and YYEEEE. The CDR3 contains 14 residues. The CDR3 reads CASSLTKGNSPLHF. The CDR3 bases are TGTGCCAGCAGCCTAACCAAGGGGAATTCACCCCTCCACTTT.

The chain recombines TRBV30 with TRBJ2-2; TRBD2 matches 7 bases. The V segment lost 3 bases and the J segment 5 bases; nucleotides outside the gene matches: 6. Germline V lookup: CDR1 GTSNPN, CDR2 SVGIG (reference sequence). The CDR3 sequence is 14 residues long. CDR3 in DNA: TGTGCCTGGAGACGTCCAGCGGGAACCGGGGAGCTGTTTTTT. Translated, it gives CAWRRPAGTGELFF.

The CDR3 DNA follows: TGTGCCTGGAGTGTATATGGGAGTGCTTCGAACTGGGGAGCTTTCTTT. Its translation: CAWSVYGSASNWGAFF. V and J are TRBV30 and TRBJ1-1, with no clear D. The germline V gene has CDR1 GTSNPN and CDR2 SVGIG (reference sequence). The V end lost 0 bases, the J end lost 10 bases, and 24 bases lay between the germline ends. CDR3 length: 16 amino acids.

V and J are TRBV4-1 and TRBJ1-2; TRBD1 is a possible D gene (5 bases). Germline CDR1 MGHRA, CDR2 YSYEKL. The CDR3 is 14 amino acids. With 5 bases removed from V and 8 bases from J, the gap between germline ends came to 18 bases. In DNA form, the CDR3 reads TGCGCCAGCAGCTTTGACAGAGGATGGGTCGGCTACACCTTC. Translating it yields CASSFDRGWVGYTF.

This clone was counted between two and nine times. The chain has TRBV6-5 and TRBJ2-7; TRBD1 matches at 8 bases. J was trimmed by 1 base and V by 2 bases; bases with no gene match: 7. Germline V gene lookup returns CDR1 MNHEY and CDR2 SVGAGI. The CDR3 has 16 residues. The CDR3 DNA is TGTGCCAGCAGTTACACCCTACAGGGGGGATCCTACGAGCAGTACTTC. Its translation is CASSYTLQGGSYEQYF.

V gene TRBV19 combines with J gene TRBJ2-7; D call uncertain. The CDR3 contains 14 residues. V was cut by 5 bases and J by 3 bases, with 14 bases left in between. Germline V gene lookup returns CDR1 LNHDA and CDR2 SQIVND (reference sequence). CDR3 coding DNA: TGTGCCAGTAGTTGGCCAGGTCAGGACTACGAGCAGTACTTC. This sequence encodes CASSWPGQDYEQYF.

The chain couples TRBV19 to TRBJ2-3; 7 bases line up with TRBD1. The junction had 6 bases not matched to a gene; V was cut back by 6 bases and J by 3 bases. This CDR3 is built from 14 residues. Germline V gives CDR1 LNHDA, CDR2 SQIVND (reference sequence). The CDR3 reads CASRGRQGTDTQYF. The DNA of the CDR3 is TGTGCCAGTAGGGGCCGACAGGGAACAGATACGCAGTATTTT.

The J gene is TRBJ1-2, the V gene TRBV5-6; the D gene is possibly TRBD1 (5 bases). CDR1 is SGHDT and CDR2 is YYEEEE in the germline V gene. The CDR3 is made up of 14 amino acids. The V gene lost 2 bases and the J gene lost 3 bases, with 11 bases spanning the gap. CDR3 coding DNA: TGTGCCAGCAGCTTCGGGCAGGGTCACTATGGCTACACCTTC. Amino acids: CASSFGQGHYGYTF.

The rearrangement uses TRBV2 and TRBJ1-2, with TRBD1 matching over 8 bases. The germline V gene has CDR1 SNHLY and CDR2 FYNNEI. The CDR3 covers 17 residues. Unmatched junction bases numbered 19, after V lost 6 bases and J lost 7 bases. DNA for the CDR3: TGTGCCAGCAGACTAGGACAGGGAGGGTCTATTTTATCTGGCTACACCTTC. It translates to CASRLGQGGSILSGYTF. The whole variable domain, filled in from reference TRBV2 and TRBJ1-2, reads EPEVTQTPSHQVTQMGQEVILRCVPISNHLYFYWYRQILGQKVEFLVSFYNNEISEKSEIFDDQFSVERPDGSNFTLKIRSTKLEDSAMYFCASRLGQGGSILSGYTFGSGTRLTVV.

The CDR3 coding sequence is TGCGCCAGCAGCTTGAGGGGGCGCTCAGATACGCAGTATTTT. Translation gives CASSLRGRSDTQYF. The gene calls are TRBV5-1 and TRBJ2-3; TRBD1 matches at 7 bases. Germline loops: CDR1 SGHRS, CDR2 YFSETQ. The CDR3 totals 14 residues. V was clipped by 1 base and J by 4 bases; unmatched bases: 3.

The CDR3 is CASSARDSRLFF. In DNA form, the CDR3 reads TGTGCCAGCAGCGCGCGGGACTCGCGACTGTTTTTT. The V and J genes are TRBV5-5 and TRBJ1-4, with a tentative D call TRBD1 (5 bases). CDR1 is SGHKS and CDR2 is YYEKEE in the germline V gene (reference sequence). CDR3 size: 12 residues. With 4 bases removed from V and 13 bases from J, the gap between germline ends came to 14 bases. Complete variable domain (other parts from reference TRBV5-5 and TRBJ1-4): DAGVTQSPTHLIKTRGQQVTLRCSPISGHKSVSWYQQVLGQGPQFIFQYYEKEERGRGNFPDRFSARQFPNYSSELNVNALLLGDSALYLCASSARDSRLFFGSGTQLSVL.

This clone was counted only a few times. V gene TRBV4-3 combines with J gene TRBJ1-1; TRBD1 is a possible D gene (6 bases). Germline values: CDR1 LGHNA, CDR2 YSLEER. The CDR3 is 13 residues long. V was trimmed by 1 base and J by 4 bases, leaving 7 bases between them. This CDR3 is CASSQAGVTEAFF. For the CDR3, the DNA is TGCGCCAGCAGCCAAGCAGGGGTCACTGAAGCTTTCTTT.

The CDR3 region is CASSPAQGVQPQHF. The CDR3 coding sequence is TGTGCCAGCAGCCCCGCACAGGGAGTTCAGCCCCAGCATTTT. This sequence joins TRBV6-5 and TRBJ1-5; the D gene is possibly TRBD1 (6 bases). The germline gives CDR1 MNHEY, CDR2 SVGAGI. The V and J ends lost 6 bases and 6 bases respectively, with 15 bases between them. The CDR3 runs 14 residues.

The genes are TRBV5-4 and TRBJ2-2; D is possibly TRBD1 (5 bases). The CDR3 covers 15 residues. V was shortened by 0 bases and J by 2 bases, with 8 bases between the two germline ends. Germline-derived CDR1 and CDR2 are SGHNT and YYREEE (reference sequence). CDR3 nucleotide sequence: TGTGCCAGCAGCTTGGGAGACAGAAACACCGGGGAGCTGTTTTTT. Protein: CASSLGDRNTGELFF.

This clone was counted a single time. The chain uses TRBV28 and TRBJ2-7; TRBD1 matches 12 bases. This CDR3 comprises 15 residues. Germline V gene data show CDR1 as MDHEN and CDR2 as SYDVKM. After removal of 8 bases from V and 6 bases from J, the junction contained 11 bases not matched to a gene. The CDR3 DNA follows: TGTGCCAGCGAAGGGCCGGGACAGGGGGCTTTCGAGCAGTACTTC. Translation: CASEGPGQGAFEQYF.

V is TRBV14 and J is TRBJ2-1, with 7 bases lining up with TRBD1. V lost 0 bases, J lost 8 bases, and 16 bases stayed unmatched. Germline V gene lookup returns CDR1 SGHDN and CDR2 FVKESK. The CDR3 extends over 18 amino acids. The CDR3 DNA follows: TGTGCCAGCAGCCAAGATCTAGTAGGGACAGAAATTTTCGATGAGCAGTTCTTC. Translation: CASSQDLVGTEIFDEQFF.